These 6 T cell receptor beta chains originate from one sample sequenced in a study of shared clonotypes between healthy human individuals. CD45RO-negative CD8 cells positively selected for CCR7 made up the naive population, which excluded terminally differentiated effector memory CD45RA+ cells. Generated by immunoSEQ multiplex PCR, the TCRdb table keeps only in-frame clones and is missing some. The sample records millions of clones, about 95% being singletons. The specimen was naive CD8+ T cells sorted from blood. These receptors were taken from a man between 18 and 29 years old in good health.

The table lists this clone with a count of one. The chain carries TRBV4-3 and TRBJ2-2; TRBD2 agrees at 9 bases. The CDR3 has 15 amino acids. Germline V gene lookup returns CDR1 LGHNA and CDR2 YSLEER. V lost 4 bases to trimming and J lost 6 bases; unmatched junction nucleotides: 6. The CDR3 nucleotides read TGCGCCAGCAGCCCATTAGCGGGAGAGGCCGGGGAGCTGTTTTTT. It is translated as CASSPLAGEAGELFF.

The chain couples TRBV6-5 to TRBJ1-6; the D is unclear. V dropped 7 bases and J dropped 0 bases, with 10 bases sitting between them. Germline V gene data show CDR1 as MNHEY and CDR2 as SVGAGI. This CDR3 has 15 residues. CDR3 nucleotides: TGTGCCAGCACCTGGACTTTCTCCTATAATTCACCCCTCCACTTT. Residues: CASTWTFSYNSPLHF.

The CDR3 DNA sequence: TGTGCCAGCAGCCAGCCGGGACAGGCCTCCTACGAGCAGTACTTC. Its translation: CASSQPGQASYEQYF. The chain joins TRBV7-9 to TRBJ2-7; TRBD1 matches at 8 bases. This CDR3 spans 15 amino acids. The germline V gene encodes CDR1 SEHNR and CDR2 FQNEAQ (reference sequence). Trimming took 5 bases from V and 0 from J; bases not matched to a gene: 6. The entire variable domain, with the rest obtained from reference TRBV7-9 and TRBJ2-7, is as follows: DTGVSQNPRHKITKRGQNVTFRCDPISEHNRLYWYRQTLGQGPEFLTYFQNEAQLEKSRLLSDRFSAERPKGSFSTLEIQRTEQGDSAMYLCASSQPGQASYEQYFGPGTRLTVT.

The rearrangement links TRBV5-6 to TRBJ2-7, with 8 bases aligning to TRBD2. After removal of 4 bases from V and 4 bases from J, the junction contained 13 bases not matched to a gene. Germline loops: CDR1 SGHDT, CDR2 YYEEEE. CDR3 length equals 16 residues. Written as DNA, the CDR3 is TGTGCCAGCAGCGCGCCACCGGGGGGGTTTAATTACGAGCAGTACTTC. This translates into CASSAPPGGFNYEQYF.

Remarks on this clone: One junction end does not reproduce the germline sequence, and a read error may be involved. CDR3: CASSSVAGGYNEQFF. Here the CDR3 DNA reads TGTGCTAGCAGCTCAGTAGCGGGGGGCTACAATGAGCAGTTCTTC. The chain has TRBV7-7 and TRBJ2-1; 10 bases line up with TRBD2. This CDR3 spans 15 amino acids. Germline loops: CDR1 SSHAT, CDR2 FNYEAQ (reference sequence).

The rearrangement joins TRBV9 to TRBJ2-3, with 9 bases that match TRBD2. This CDR3 contains 14 residues. The germline CDR1 and CDR2 sequences are SGDLS and YYNGEE. Germline trimming cut 4 bases from V and 6 bases from J; bases unmatched to any gene: 6. The CDR3 is CASSSGLAGDTQYF. CDR3 in DNA: TGTGCCAGCAGCTCGGGACTAGCCGGGGATACGCAGTATTTT.